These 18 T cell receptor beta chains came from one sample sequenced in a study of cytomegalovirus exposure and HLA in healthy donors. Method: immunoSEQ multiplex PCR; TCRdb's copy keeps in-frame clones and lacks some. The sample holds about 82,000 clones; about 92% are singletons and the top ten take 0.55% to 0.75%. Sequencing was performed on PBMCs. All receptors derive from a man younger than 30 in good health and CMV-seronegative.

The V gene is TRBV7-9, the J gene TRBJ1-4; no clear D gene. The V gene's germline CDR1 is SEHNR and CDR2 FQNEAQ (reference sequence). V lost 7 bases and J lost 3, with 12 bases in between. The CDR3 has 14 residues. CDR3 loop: CASIRTEANEKLFF. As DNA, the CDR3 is TGTGCCAGCATCCGGACGGAGGCTAATGAAAAACTGTTTTTT.

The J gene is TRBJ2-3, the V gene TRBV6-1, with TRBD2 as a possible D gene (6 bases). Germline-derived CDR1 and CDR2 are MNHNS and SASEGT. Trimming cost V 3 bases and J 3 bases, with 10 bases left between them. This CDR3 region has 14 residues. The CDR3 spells CASSDSGETDTQYF. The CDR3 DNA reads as TGTGCCAGCAGTGATTCGGGGGAAACAGATACGCAGTATTTT.

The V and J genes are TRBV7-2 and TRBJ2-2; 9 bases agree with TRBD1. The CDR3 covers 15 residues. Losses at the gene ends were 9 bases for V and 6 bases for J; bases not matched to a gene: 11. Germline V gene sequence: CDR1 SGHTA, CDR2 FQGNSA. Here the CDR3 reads CASRTGTGHAGELFF. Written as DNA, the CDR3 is TGTGCCAGTCGAACCGGGACAGGGCATGCCGGGGAGCTGTTTTTT.

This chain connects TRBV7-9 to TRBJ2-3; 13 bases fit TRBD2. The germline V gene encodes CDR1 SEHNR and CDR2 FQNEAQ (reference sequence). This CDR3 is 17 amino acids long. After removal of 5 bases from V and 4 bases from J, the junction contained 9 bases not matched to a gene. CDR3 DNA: TGTGCCAGCAGCCACCTCACTAGCGGGGGGGCCGCAGATACGCAGTATTTT. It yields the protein CASSHLTSGGAADTQYF.

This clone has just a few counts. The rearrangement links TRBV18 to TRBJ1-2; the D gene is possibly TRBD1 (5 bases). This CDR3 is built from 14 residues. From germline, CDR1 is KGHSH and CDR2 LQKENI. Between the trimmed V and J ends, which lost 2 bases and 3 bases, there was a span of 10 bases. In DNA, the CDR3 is TGTGCCAGCTCACCAGATTTAGGGGACTATGGCTACACCTTC. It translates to CASSPDLGDYGYTF.

Here the CDR3 reads CASNQIAGAPREGNEQFF. The CDR3 coding sequence is TGCGCCAGCAACCAAATAGCGGGGGCCCCCAGAGAGGGCAATGAGCAGTTCTTC. The chain joins TRBV5-1 to TRBJ2-1, with 9 positions matching TRBD2. Losses at the gene ends were 6 bases for V and 6 bases for J; bases not matched to a gene: 19. Germline lookup yields CDR1 SGHRS and CDR2 YFSETQ. The CDR3 loop spans 18 amino acids.

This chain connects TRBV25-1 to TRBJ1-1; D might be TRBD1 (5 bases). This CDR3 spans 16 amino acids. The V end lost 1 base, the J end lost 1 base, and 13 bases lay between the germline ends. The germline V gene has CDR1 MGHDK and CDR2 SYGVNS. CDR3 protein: CASSEWEGGANTEAFF. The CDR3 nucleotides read TGTGCCAGCAGTGAATGGGAGGGAGGGGCGAACACTGAAGCTTTCTTT.

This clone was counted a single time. CDR3 in amino acids: CASSLGGPTEAFF. CDR3 nucleotides: TGCGCCAGCAGCTTGGGCGGTCCCACTGAAGCTTTCTTT. This chain uses TRBV5-1 with TRBJ1-1; D not resolved. The CDR3 contains 13 residues. The germline gives CDR1 SGHRS, CDR2 YFSETQ. With 0 bases removed from V and 4 bases from J, the gap between germline ends came to 7 bases.

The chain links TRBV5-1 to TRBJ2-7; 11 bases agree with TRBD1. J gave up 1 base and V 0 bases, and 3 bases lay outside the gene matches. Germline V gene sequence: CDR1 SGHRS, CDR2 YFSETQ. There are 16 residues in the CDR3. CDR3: CASSLGGQGASYEQYF. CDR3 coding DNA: TGCGCCAGCAGCTTGGGAGGACAGGGGGCTTCCTACGAGCAGTACTTC.

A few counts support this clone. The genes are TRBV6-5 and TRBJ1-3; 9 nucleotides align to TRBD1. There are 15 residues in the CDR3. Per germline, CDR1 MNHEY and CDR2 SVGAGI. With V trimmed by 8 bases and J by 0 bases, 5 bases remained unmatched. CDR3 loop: CASLQGADSGNTIYF. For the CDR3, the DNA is TGTGCCAGCCTACAGGGGGCCGACTCTGGAAACACCATATATTTT.

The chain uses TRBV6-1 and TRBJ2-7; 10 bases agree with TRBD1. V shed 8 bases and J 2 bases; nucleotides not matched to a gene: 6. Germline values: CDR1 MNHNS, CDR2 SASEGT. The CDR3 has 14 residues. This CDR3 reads CASLRTGGTYEQYF. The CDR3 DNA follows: TGTGCCAGCCTTAGGACAGGGGGGACCTACGAGCAGTACTTC.

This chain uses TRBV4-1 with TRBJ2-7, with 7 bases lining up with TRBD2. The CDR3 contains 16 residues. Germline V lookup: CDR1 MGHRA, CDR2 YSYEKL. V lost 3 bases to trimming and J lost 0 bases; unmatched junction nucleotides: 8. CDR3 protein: CASSQSGLADSYEQYF. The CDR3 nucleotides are TGCGCCAGCAGCCAGTCTGGGCTAGCGGACTCCTACGAGCAGTACTTC.

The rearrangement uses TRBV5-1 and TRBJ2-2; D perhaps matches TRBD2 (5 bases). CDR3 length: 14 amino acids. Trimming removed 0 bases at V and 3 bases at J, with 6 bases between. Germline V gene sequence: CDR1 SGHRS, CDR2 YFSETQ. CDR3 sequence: CASSLDGDTGELFF. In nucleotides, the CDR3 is TGCGCCAGCAGCTTGGACGGGGACACCGGGGAGCTGTTTTTT. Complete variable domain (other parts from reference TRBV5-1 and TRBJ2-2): KAGVTQTPRYLIKTRGQQVTLSCSPISGHRSVSWYQQTPGQGLQFLFEYFSETQRNKGNFPGRFSGRQFSNSRSEMNVSTLELGDSALYLCASSLDGDTGELFFGEGSRLTVL.

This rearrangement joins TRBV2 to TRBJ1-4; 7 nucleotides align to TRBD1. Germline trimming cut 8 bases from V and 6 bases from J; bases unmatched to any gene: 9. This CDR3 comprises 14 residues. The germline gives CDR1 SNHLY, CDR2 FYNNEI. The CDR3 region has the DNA TGTGCCAGCGCGTACAGGGGAGTCCATGAAAAACTGTTTTTT. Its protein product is CASAYRGVHEKLFF.

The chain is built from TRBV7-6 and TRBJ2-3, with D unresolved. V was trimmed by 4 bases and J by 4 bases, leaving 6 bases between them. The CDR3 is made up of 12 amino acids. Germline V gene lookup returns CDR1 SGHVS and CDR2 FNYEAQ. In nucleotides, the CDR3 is TGTGCCAGCAGCTCGCTAGCAGATACGCAGTATTTT. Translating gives CASSSLADTQYF. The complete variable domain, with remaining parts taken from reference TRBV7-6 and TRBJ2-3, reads GAGVSQSPRYKVTKRGQDVALRCDPISGHVSLYWYRQALGQGPEFLTYFNYEAQQDKSGLPNDRFSAERPEGSISTLTIQRTEQRDSAMYRCASSSLADTQYFGPGTRLTVL.

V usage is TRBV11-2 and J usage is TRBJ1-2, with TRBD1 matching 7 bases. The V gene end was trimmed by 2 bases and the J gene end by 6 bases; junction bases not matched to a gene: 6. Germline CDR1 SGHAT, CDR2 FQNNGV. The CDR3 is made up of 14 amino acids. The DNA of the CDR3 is TGTGCCAGCAGCTTAAACAGGGGATTGGATGGCTACACCTTC. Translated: CASSLNRGLDGYTF.

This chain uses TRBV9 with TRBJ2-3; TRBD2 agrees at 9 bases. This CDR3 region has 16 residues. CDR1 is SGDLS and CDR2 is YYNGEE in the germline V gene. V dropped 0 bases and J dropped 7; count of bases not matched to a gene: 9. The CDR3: CASSVGSSGEIYTQYF. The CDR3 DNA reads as TGTGCCAGCAGCGTAGGGTCTAGCGGGGAAATATATACGCAGTATTTT.

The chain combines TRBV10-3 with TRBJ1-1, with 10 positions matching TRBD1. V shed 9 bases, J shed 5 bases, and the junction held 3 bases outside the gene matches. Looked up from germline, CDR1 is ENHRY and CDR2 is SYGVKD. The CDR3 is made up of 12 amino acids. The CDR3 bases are TGTGCCATGACAGGGGGCGAGACTGAAGCTTTCTTT. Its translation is CAMTGGETEAFF.